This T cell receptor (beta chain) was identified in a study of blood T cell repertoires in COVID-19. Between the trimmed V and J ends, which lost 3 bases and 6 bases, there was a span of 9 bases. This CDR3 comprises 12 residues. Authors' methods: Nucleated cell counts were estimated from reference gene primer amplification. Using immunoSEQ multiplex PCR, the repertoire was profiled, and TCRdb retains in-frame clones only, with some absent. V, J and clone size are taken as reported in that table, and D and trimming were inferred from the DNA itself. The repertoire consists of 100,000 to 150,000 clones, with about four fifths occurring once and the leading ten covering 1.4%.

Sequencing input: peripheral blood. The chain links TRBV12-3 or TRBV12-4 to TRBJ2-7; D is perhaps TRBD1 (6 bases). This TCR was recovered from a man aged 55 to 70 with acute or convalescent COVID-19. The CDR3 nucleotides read TGTGCCAGCAGTTTGGGGGCAGGCGAGCAGTACTTC. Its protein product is CASSLGAGEQYF.